The TCR beta chain under discussion was sequenced for a study of blood T cell repertoires in COVID-19. In the study overall: The study drew acute and convalescent COVID-19 samples from the United States, Italy and Spain. Sources were T cells, B-cell-depleted T cells, or PBMCs; the material itself was cDNA or gDNA.

The V and J ends lost 5 bases and 0 bases, in that order; junction bases with no gene match: 4. Germline V gives CDR1 MNHEY, CDR2 SVGEGT. There are 17 residues in the CDR3. Original processing methods: From reference gene primer amplification, estimates of nucleated cell counts were derived. Sequencing was performed with immunoSEQ multiplex PCR; in TCRdb, only in-frame clones are kept and a portion is missing. V, J and clone size were drawn from that table, and D and trimming were deduced from the DNA. The sample includes 60,000 to 85,000 clones, roughly 88% seen only once; the top ten take roughly 2.1%.

Specimen: peripheral blood. The chain uses TRBV6-2 or TRBV6-3 and TRBJ2-1; 13 bases are a match to TRBD2. The clonotype originates from a woman of 80 years or more with active or convalescent COVID-19. CDR3 sequence reads: CASSARTSGSSYNEQFF. The CDR3 DNA sequence: TGTGCCAGCAGTGCCCGGACTAGCGGGAGCTCCTACAATGAGCAGTTCTTC.